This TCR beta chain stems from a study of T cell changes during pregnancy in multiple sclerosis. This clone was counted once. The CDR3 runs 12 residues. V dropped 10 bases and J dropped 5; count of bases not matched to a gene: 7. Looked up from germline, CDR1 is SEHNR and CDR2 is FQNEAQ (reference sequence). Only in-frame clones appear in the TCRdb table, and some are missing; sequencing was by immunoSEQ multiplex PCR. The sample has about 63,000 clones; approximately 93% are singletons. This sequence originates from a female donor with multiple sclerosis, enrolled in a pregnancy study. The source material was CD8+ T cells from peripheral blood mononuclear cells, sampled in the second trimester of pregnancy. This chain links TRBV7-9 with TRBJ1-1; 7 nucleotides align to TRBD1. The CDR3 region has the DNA TGTGCCACCGGAGGGGGCGTTACTGAAGCTTTCTTT. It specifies CATGGGVTEAFF.